This TCR beta chain is from a study of cytomegalovirus exposure and HLA in healthy donors. Study-level findings and limits: Later, an analysis showed that TCR beta chains associated with HLA were more clonally expanded than others that were equally common. Analyzed later, most CMV-associated TCR beta chains appeared HLA-restricted. One variant, a missense change in DCLRE1C, was linked in a later analysis to TCR beta V- and J-gene trimming.

Primers for the PCR totalled 60 Vbeta and 13 Jbeta. Clones were read by immunoSEQ multiplex PCR, and TCRdb kept only the in-frame ones, dropping some. The table includes some 180,000 clones, more than 75% detected once. With 8 bases removed from V and 0 bases from J, the gap between germline ends came to 17 bases. Germline CDR1 SGHRS, CDR2 YFSETQ. This CDR3 is built from 15 residues. Of note for this clone: Its antigen is not known.

The rearrangement links TRBV5-1 to TRBJ1-1; no definite D call. Sequencing input: PBMCs. The TCR originated in a man aged 30-40 years in good health and CMV-seropositive. In DNA, the CDR3 is TGCGCCAGTGCCGAAGGGAGCCACATGAACACTGAAGCTTTCTTT. Its protein is CASAEGSHMNTEAFF.